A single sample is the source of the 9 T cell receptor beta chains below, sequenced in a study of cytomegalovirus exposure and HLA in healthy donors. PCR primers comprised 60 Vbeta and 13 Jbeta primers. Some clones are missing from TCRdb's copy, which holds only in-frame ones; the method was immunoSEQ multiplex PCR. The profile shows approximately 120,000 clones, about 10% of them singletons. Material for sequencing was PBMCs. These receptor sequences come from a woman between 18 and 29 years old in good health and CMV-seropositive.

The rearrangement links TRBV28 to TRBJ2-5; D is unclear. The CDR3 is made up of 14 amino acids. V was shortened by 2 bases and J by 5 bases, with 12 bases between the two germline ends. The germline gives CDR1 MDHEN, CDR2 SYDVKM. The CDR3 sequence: CASSLMPLSETQYF. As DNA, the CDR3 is TGTGCCAGCAGTTTAATGCCTTTGAGTGAGACCCAGTACTTC.

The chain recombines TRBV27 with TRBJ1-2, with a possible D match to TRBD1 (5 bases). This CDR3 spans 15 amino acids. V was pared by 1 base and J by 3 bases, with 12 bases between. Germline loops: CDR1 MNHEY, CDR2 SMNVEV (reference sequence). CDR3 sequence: CASSLYPGLDYGYTF. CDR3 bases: TGTGCCAGCAGTTTATACCCGGGACTAGACTATGGCTACACCTTC.

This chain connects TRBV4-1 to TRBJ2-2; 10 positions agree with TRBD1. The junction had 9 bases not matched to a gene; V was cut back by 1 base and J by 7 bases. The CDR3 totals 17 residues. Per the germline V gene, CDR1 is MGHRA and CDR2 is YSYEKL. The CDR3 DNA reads TGCGCCAGCAGCCAAGTGGGAGGGACAGGGGCGAACGGGGAGCTGTTTTTT. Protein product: CASSQVGGTGANGELFF.

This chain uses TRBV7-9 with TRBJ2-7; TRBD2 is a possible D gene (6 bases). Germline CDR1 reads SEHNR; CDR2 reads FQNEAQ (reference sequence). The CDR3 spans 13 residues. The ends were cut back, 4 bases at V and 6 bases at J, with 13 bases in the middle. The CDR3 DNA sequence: TGTGCCAGCAGCTCCTCGGGAGCTGGCGAGCAGTACTTC. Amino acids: CASSSSGAGEQYF.

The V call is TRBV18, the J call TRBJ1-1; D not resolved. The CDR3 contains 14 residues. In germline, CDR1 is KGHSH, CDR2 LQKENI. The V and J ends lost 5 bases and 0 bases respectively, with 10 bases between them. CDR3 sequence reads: CASSISTVNTEAFF. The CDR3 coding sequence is TGTGCCAGCTCAATCTCAACAGTGAACACTGAAGCTTTCTTT.

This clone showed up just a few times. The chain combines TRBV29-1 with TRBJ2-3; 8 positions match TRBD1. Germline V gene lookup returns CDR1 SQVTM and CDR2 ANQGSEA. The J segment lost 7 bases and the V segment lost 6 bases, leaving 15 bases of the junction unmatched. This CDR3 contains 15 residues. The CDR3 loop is CSVLLGTGILNTQYF. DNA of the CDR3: TGCAGCGTCCTCCTCGGGACAGGTATCCTAAATACGCAGTATTTT.

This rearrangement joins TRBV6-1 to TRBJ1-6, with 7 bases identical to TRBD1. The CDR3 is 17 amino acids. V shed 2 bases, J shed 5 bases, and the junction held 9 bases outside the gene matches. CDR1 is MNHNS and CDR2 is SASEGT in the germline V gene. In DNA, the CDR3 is TGTGCCAGCAGTGAAAGGGGGCGGGACGGAAATAATTCACCCCTCCACTTT. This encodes CASSERGRDGNNSPLHF.

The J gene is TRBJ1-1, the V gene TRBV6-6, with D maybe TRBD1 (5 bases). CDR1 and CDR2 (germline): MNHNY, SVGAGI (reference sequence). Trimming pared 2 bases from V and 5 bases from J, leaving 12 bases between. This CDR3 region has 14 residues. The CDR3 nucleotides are TGTGCCAGCAGTTACGCCGCGGGGGGGACTGAAGCTTTCTTT. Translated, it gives CASSYAAGGTEAFF.

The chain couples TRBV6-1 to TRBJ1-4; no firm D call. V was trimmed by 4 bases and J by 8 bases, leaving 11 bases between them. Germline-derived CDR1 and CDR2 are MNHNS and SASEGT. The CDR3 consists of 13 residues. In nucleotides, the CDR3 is TGTGCCAGCAGTGTTTCAGATCGCGAAAAACTGTTTTTT. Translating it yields CASSVSDREKLFF.